This TCR beta chain was identified during a study of blood T cell repertoires in COVID-19. Background on the study: Researchers got acute and convalescent COVID-19 samples from the United States, Italy and Spain. PBMCs, B-cell-depleted T cells, or T cells were the source of the cDNA or gDNA that made up the material.

Germline V gene data show CDR1 as SGHTA and CDR2 as FQGNSA. The CDR3 extends over 15 amino acids. The V end lost 3 bases, the J end lost 0 bases, and 11 bases lay between the germline ends. In the authors' methods: Researchers report that nucleated cell counts were estimated from reference gene primer amplification. Using immunoSEQ multiplex PCR, the repertoire was profiled, and TCRdb retains in-frame clones only, with some absent. D and trimming were read from the DNA, whereas the V and J calls and clone size are those reported in that table. This sample has 35,000 to 45,000 clones, with around 80% found just once.

V is TRBV7-2 and J is TRBJ1-1; D possibly corresponds to TRBD1 (6 bases). The material sequenced was peripheral blood. This TCR derives from a man aged 60 to 75 with acute or convalescent COVID-19. CDR3: CASSFTGTLNTEAFF. As DNA, the CDR3 is TGTGCCAGCAGCTTCACCGGGACATTGAACACTGAAGCTTTCTTT.